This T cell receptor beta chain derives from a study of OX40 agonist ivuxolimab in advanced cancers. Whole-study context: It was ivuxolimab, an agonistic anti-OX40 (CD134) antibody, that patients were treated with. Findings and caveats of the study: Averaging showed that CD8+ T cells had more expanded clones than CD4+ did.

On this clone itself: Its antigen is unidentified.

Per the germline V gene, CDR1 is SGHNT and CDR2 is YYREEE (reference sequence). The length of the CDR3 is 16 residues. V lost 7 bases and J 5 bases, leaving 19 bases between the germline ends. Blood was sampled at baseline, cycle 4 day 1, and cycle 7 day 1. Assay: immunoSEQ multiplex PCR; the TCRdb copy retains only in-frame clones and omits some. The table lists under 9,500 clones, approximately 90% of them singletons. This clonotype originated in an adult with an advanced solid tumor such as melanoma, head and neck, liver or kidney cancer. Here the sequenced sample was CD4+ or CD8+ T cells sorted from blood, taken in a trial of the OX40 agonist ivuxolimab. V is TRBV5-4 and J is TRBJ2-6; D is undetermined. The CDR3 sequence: CASYTTRQSRANVLTF. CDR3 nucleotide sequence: TGTGCCAGCTACACAACCAGACAAAGTCGGGCCAACGTCCTGACTTTC.